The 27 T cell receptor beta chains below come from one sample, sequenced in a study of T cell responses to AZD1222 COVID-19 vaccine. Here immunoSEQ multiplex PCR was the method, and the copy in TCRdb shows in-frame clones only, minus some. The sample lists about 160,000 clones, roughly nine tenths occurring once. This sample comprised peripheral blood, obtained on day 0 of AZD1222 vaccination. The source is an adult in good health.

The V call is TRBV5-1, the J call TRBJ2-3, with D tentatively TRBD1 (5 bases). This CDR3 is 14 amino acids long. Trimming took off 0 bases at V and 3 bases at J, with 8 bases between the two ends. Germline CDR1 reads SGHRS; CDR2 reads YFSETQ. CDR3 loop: CASSLVTGTDTQYF. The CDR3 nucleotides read TGCGCCAGCAGCTTGGTTACAGGAACAGATACGCAGTATTTT.

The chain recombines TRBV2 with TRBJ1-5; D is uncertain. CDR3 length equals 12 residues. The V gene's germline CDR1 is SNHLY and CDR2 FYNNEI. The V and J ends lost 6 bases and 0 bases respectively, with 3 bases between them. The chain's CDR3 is CASSFSNQPQHF. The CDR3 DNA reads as TGTGCCAGCAGCTTTAGCAATCAGCCCCAGCATTTT.

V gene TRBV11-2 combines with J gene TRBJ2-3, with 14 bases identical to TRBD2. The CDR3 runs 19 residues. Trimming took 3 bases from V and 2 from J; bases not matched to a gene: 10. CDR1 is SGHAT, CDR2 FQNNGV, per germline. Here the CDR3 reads CASSFPGLAGEKFTDTQYF. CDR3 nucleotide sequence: TGTGCCAGCAGCTTTCCGGGACTAGCGGGGGAAAAATTCACAGATACGCAGTATTTT. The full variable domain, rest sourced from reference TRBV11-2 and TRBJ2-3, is EAGVAQSPRYKIIEKRQSVAFWCNPISGHATLYWYQQILGQGPKLLIQFQNNGVVDDSQLPKDRFSAERLKGVDSTLKIQPAKLEDSAVYLCASSFPGLAGEKFTDTQYFGPGTRLTVL.

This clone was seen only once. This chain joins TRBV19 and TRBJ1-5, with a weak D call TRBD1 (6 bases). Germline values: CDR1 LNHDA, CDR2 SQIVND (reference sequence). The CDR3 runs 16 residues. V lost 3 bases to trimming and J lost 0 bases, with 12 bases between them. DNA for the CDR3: TGTGCCAGTAGTATGGGGGGCAGGTATAGCAATCAGCCCCAGCATTTT. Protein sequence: CASSMGGRYSNQPQHF.

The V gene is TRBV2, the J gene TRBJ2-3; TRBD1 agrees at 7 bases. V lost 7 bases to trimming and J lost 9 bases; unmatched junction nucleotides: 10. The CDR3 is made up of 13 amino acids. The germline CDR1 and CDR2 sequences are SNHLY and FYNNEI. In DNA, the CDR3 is TGTGCCAGCATGGACAGGCAGGATAAAACGCAGTATTTT. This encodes CASMDRQDKTQYF.

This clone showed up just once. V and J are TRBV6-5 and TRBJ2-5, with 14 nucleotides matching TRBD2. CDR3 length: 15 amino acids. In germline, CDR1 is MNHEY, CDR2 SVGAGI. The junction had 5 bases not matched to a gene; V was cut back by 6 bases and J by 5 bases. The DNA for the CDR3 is TGTGCCAGCAGCTTCCGACTAGCGGGGGGGGAGACCCAGTACTTC. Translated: CASSFRLAGGETQYF.

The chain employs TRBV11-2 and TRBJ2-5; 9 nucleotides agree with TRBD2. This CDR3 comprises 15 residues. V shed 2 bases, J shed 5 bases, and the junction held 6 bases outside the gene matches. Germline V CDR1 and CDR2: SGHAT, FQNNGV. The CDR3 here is CASSLNAGGPETQYF. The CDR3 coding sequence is TGTGCCAGCAGCTTAAACGCGGGGGGGCCGGAGACCCAGTACTTC.

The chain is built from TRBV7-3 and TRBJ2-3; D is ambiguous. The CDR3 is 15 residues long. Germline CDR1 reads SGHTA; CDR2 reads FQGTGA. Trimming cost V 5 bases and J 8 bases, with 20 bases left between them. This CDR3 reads CASSPNSLFDGTQYF. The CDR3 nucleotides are TGTGCCAGCAGCCCCAATTCGTTGTTCGACGGTACGCAGTATTTT.

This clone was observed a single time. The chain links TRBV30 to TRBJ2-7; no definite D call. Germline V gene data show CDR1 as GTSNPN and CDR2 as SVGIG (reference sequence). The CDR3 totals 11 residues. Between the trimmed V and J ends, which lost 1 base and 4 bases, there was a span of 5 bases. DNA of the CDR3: TGTGCCTGGAGTGGGCTTTACGAGCAGTACTTC. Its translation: CAWSGLYEQYF.

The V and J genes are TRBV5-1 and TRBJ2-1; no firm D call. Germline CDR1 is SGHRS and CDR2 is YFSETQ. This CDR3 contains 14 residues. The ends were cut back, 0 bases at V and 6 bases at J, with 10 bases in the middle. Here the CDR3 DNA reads TGCGCCAGCAGCTTGGCCCTCTTCGGCAATGAGCAGTTCTTC. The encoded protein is CASSLALFGNEQFF.

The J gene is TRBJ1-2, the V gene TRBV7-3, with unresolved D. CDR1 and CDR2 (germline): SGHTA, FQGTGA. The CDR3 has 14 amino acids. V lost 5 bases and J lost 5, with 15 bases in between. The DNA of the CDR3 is TGTGCCAGCAGCCCTCAACAGATGGGGTATGGCTACACCTTC. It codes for CASSPQQMGYGYTF. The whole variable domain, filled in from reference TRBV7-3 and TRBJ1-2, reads GAGVSQTPSNKVTEKGKYVELRCDPISGHTALYWYRQSLGQGPEFLIYFQGTGAADDSGLPNDRFFAVRPEGSVSTLKIQRTERGDSAVYLCASSPQQMGYGYTFGSGTRLTVV.

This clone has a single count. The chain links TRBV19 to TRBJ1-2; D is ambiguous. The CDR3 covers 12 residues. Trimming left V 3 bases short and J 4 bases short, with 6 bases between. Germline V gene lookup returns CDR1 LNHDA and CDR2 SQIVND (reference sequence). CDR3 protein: CASSISGYGYTF. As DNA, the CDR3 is TGTGCCAGTAGTATTAGTGGCTATGGCTACACCTTC.

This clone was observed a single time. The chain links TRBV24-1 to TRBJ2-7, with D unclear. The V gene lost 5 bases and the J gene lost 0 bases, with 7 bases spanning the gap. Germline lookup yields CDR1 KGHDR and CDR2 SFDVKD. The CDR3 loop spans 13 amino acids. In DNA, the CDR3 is TGTGCCACCAGTGGTATTGACTCCTACGAGCAGTACTTC. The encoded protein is CATSGIDSYEQYF.

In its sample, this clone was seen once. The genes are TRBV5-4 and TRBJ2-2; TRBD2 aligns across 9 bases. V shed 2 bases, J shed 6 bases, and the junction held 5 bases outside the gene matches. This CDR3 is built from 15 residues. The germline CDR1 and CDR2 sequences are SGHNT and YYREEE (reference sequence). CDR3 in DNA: TGTGCCAGCAGCTTCGGCGGGGGGGCCCCCGGGGAGCTGTTTTTT. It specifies CASSFGGGAPGELFF.

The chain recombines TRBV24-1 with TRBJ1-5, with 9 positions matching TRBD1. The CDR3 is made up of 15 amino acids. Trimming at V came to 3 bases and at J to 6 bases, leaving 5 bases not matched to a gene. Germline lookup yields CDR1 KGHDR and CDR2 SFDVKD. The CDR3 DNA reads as TGTGCCACCAGTGATGGTGGGACAGGGACTCAGCCCCAGCATTTT. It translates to CATSDGGTGTQPQHF.

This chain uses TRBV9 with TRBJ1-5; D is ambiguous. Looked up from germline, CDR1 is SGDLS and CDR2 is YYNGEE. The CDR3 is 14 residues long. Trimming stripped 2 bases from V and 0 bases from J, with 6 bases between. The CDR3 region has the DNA TGTGCCAGCAGCGTGACGGATAGCAATCAGCCCCAGCATTTT. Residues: CASSVTDSNQPQHF. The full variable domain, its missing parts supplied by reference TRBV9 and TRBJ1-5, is DSGVTQTPKHLITATGQRVTLRCSPRSGDLSVYWYQQSLDQGLQFLIQYYNGEERAKGNILERFSAQQFPDLHSELNLSSLELGDSALYFCASSVTDSNQPQHFGDGTRLSIL.

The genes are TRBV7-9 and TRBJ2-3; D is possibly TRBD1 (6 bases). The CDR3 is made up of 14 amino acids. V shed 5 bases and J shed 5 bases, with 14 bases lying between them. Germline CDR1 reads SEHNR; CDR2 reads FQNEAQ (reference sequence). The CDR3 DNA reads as TGTGCCAGCAGCCTACGACAGGATCTAGATACGCAGTATTTT. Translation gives CASSLRQDLDTQYF.

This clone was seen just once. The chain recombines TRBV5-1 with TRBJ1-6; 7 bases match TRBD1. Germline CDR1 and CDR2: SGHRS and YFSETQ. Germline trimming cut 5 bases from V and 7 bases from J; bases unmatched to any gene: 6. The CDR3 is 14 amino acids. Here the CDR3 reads CASRPGQENSPLHF. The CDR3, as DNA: TGCGCCAGCAGACCCGGACAGGAAAATTCACCCCTCCACTTT.

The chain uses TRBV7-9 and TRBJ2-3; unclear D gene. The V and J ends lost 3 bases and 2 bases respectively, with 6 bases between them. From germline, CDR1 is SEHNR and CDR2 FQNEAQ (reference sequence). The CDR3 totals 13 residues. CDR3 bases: TGTGCCAGCAGCTTGGCACTCACAGATACGCAGTATTTT. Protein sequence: CASSLALTDTQYF.

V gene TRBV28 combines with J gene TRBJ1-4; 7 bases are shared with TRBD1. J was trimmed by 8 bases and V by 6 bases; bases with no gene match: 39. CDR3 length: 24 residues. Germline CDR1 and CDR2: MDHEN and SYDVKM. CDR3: CASRGFRLQGSSGREFKIGEKLFF. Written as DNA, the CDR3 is TGTGCCAGCAGAGGATTCCGATTACAGGGGTCCTCAGGGAGGGAATTTAAGATCGGAGAAAAACTGTTTTTT.

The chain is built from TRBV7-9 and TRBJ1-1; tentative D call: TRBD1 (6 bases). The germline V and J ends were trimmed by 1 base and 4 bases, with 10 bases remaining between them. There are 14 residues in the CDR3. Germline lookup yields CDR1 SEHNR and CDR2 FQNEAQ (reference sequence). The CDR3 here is CASSLGTVTTEAFF. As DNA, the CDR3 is TGTGCCAGCAGCTTAGGGACAGTTACCACTGAAGCTTTCTTT. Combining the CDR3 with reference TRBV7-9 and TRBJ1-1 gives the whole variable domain DTGVSQNPRHKITKRGQNVTFRCDPISEHNRLYWYRQTLGQGPEFLTYFQNEAQLEKSRLLSDRFSAERPKGSFSTLEIQRTEQGDSAMYLCASSLGTVTTEAFFGQGTRLTVV.

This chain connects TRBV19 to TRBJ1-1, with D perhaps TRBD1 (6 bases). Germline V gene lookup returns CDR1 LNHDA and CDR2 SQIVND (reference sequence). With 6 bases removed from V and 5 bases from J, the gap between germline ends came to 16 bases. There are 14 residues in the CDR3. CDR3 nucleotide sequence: TGTGCCAGTAGGGAAACAGGGCTGGGGACTGAAGCTTTCTTT. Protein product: CASRETGLGTEAFF. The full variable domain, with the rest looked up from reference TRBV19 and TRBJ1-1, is DGGITQSPKYLFRKEGQNVTLSCEQNLNHDAMYWYRQDPGQGLRLIYYSQIVNDFQKGDIAEGYSVSREKKESFPLTVTSAQKNPTAFYLCASRETGLGTEAFFGQGTRLTVV.

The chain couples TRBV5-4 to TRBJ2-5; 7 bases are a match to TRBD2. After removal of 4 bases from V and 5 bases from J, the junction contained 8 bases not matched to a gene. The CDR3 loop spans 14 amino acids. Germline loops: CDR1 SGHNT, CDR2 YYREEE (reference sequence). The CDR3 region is CASSGGDDPETQYF. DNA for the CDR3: TGTGCCAGCAGCGGGGGGGACGACCCGGAGACCCAGTACTTC.

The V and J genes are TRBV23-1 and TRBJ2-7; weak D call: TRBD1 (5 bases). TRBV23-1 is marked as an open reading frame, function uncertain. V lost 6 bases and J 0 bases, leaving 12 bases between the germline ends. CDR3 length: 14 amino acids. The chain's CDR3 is CASRATVRSYEQYF. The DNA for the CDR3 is TGCGCCAGCAGGGCGACAGTTCGCTCCTACGAGCAGTACTTC.

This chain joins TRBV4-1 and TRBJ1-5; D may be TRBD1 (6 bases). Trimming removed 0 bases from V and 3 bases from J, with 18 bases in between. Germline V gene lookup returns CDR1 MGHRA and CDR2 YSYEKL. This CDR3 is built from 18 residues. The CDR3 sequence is CASSQENRAPLTNQPQHF. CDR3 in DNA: TGCGCCAGCAGCCAAGAGAACAGGGCCCCCTTGACCAATCAGCCCCAGCATTTT.

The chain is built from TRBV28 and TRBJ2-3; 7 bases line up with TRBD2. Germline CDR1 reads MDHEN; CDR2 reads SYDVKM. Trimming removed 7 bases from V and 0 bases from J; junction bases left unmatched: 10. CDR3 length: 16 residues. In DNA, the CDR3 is TGTGCCAGCACCCAAGCGGGACGTATAAGCACAGATACGCAGTATTTT. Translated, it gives CASTQAGRISTDTQYF.

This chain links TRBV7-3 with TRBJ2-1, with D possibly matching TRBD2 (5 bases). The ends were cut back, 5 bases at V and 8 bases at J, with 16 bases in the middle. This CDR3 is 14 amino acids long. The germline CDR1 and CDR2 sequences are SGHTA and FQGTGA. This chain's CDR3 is CASSVSPGRYEQFF. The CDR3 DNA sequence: TGTGCCAGCAGCGTGTCTCCGGGAAGGTATGAGCAGTTCTTC.